This T cell receptor (beta chain) is from a study of blood T cell repertoires in COVID-19. Study in general: The United States, Italy and Spain supplied acute and convalescent COVID-19 samples.

V lost 4 bases and J lost 6, with 9 bases in between. The germline V gene encodes CDR1 SGHTA and CDR2 FQGTGA. The CDR3 extends over 12 amino acids. Seattle researchers signed up patients amid active infection and tracked them longitudinally. In the authors' methods: Researchers report that nucleated cell counts were estimated from reference gene primer amplification. Profiling relied on immunoSEQ multiplex PCR, and the TCRdb table lists in-frame clones only, not all of them. From that table come the V and J calls and clone size; the DNA was used to work out D and trimming. The sample lists around 400,000 clones; 87% were seen once.

The chain employs TRBV7-3 and TRBJ1-1, with a tentative D call TRBD1 (5 bases). Sequencing was performed on peripheral blood. This sequence was found in a woman under 40 with COVID-19, enrolled during active disease. This CDR3 reads CASSYQGSEAFF. The CDR3 DNA follows: TGTGCCAGCAGCTACCAGGGTTCTGAAGCTTTCTTT.